The 13 T cell receptor beta chains in this list originate from one sample, sequenced in a study of control samples from healthy donors and cancer patients. Only in-frame clones appear in the TCRdb table, and some are missing; sequencing was by immunoSEQ multiplex PCR. Of under 200,000 clones in the sample, roughly 95% were seen once. Sequencing input: blood. Source of these receptors: a woman aged 25 to 39 in good health.

The chain uses TRBV2 and TRBJ1-4, with TRBD1 as a possible D gene (6 bases). CDR3 length equals 14 residues. The V end lost 11 bases, the J end lost 7 bases, and 20 bases lay between the germline ends. Germline V lookup: CDR1 SNHLY, CDR2 FYNNEI. Written as DNA, the CDR3 is TGTGCCCTCTACAGGGCTTTTTCTGGTGAAAAACTGTTTTTT. Residues: CALYRAFSGEKLFF.

The chain combines TRBV6-5 with TRBJ1-4; D uncertain. Deletions cut 0 bases from V and 7 bases from J, with 15 bases between. The length of the CDR3 is 16 residues. Germline V lookup: CDR1 MNHEY, CDR2 SVGAGI. The CDR3 DNA reads TGTGCCAGCAGTTACTCGCGGGAGCCCTATCGTGAAAAACTGTTTTTT. Amino acid sequence: CASSYSREPYREKLFF.

The chain couples TRBV6-2 or TRBV6-3 to TRBJ1-6; 8 positions match TRBD1. Germline V gene data show CDR1 as MNHEY and CDR2 as SVGEGT. The CDR3 totals 17 residues. V lost 5 bases and J lost 0; bases outside the gene matches: 6. The CDR3 loop reads CASSPRQGSSYNSPLHF. CDR3 coding DNA: TGTGCCAGCAGTCCAAGACAGGGGAGCTCCTATAATTCACCCCTCCACTTT.

V and J are TRBV25-1 and TRBJ2-5; D unresolved. The germline gives CDR1 MGHDK, CDR2 SYGVNS. V lost 2 bases, J lost 5 bases, and 3 bases lay in between. The CDR3 has 11 residues. The CDR3 is CASSEGETQYF. CDR3 coding DNA: TGTGCCAGCAGTGAAGGGGAGACCCAGTACTTC. Variable domain in full (rest from reference TRBV25-1 and TRBJ2-5): EADIYQTPRYLVIGTGKKITLECSQTMGHDKMYWYQQDPGMELHLIHYSYGVNSTEKGDLSSESTVSRIRTEHFPLTLESARPSHTSQYLCASSEGETQYFGPGTRLLVL.

The V call is TRBV28, the J call TRBJ1-5; possibly TRBD1 for D (6 bases). Germline V gives CDR1 MDHEN, CDR2 SYDVKM. The CDR3 length is 14 residues. Trimming pared 3 bases from V and 3 bases from J, leaving 9 bases between. The CDR3 is CASSLNRDNQPQHF. The CDR3, as DNA: TGTGCCAGCAGTTTGAACAGGGACAATCAGCCCCAGCATTTT.

V is TRBV5-4 and J is TRBJ1-2; D gene unclear. Trimming cost V 0 bases and J 0 bases, with 12 bases left between them. The germline CDR1 and CDR2 sequences are SGHNT and YYREEE (reference sequence). The CDR3 has 16 amino acids. CDR3: CASSLGPFPANYGYTF. In nucleotides, the CDR3 is TGTGCCAGCAGCTTGGGCCCATTCCCAGCTAACTATGGCTACACCTTC.

The gene calls are TRBV7-8 and TRBJ1-5; D is unresolved. The CDR3 is made up of 17 amino acids. In germline, CDR1 is SGHVS, CDR2 FQNEAQ. Deletions cut 1 base from V and 2 bases from J, with 15 bases between. CDR3 residues: CASSLEGFAEGNQPQHF. The CDR3 DNA reads as TGTGCCAGCAGCTTAGAAGGGTTCGCCGAGGGCAATCAGCCCCAGCATTTT.

The chain carries TRBV19 and TRBJ1-1; D not resolved. The CDR3 is made up of 11 amino acids. Deletions cut 3 bases from V and 11 bases from J, with 10 bases between. CDR1 is LNHDA and CDR2 is SQIVND in the germline V gene (reference sequence). CDR3 in amino acids: CASSIRRYAFF. The DNA for the CDR3 is TGTGCCAGTAGTATTCGCAGGTACGCTTTCTTT.

The table lists this clone with a count of one. This chain links TRBV6-4 with TRBJ2-6; D unresolved. Germline CDR1 is MRHNA and CDR2 is SNTAGT. The CDR3 runs to 16 residues. V was cut by 6 bases and J by 2 bases, with 14 bases left in between. The CDR3 region is CASSASVSAGANVLTF. The CDR3 bases are TGTGCCAGCAGCGCCTCCGTGAGCGCTGGGGCCAACGTCCTGACTTTC.

This chain's CDR3 is CASSRQGAYVETQYF. CDR3 nucleotide sequence: TGTGCCAGCAGCAGACAGGGGGCTTATGTGGAGACCCAGTACTTC. The gene calls are TRBV11-2 and TRBJ2-5, with 10 bases identical to TRBD1. V gave up 5 bases and J gave up 5 bases; unmatched junction bases: 8. The CDR3 totals 15 residues. CDR1 is SGHAT and CDR2 is FQNNGV in the germline V gene.

The rearrangement uses TRBV28 and TRBJ1-4; D gene ambiguous. Trimming took 9 bases from V and 5 from J, leaving 10 bases between them. Germline values: CDR1 MDHEN, CDR2 SYDVKM. This CDR3 comprises 12 residues. CDR3 sequence: CASGRLNEKLFF. The CDR3 DNA reads TGTGCCAGTGGACGGCTAAATGAAAAACTGTTTTTT. Using reference TRBV28 and TRBJ1-4 for the parts outside the CDR3, the full variable domain is DVKVTQSSRYLVKRTGEKVFLECVQDMDHENMFWYRQDPGLGLRLIYFSYDVKMKEKGDIPEGYSVSREKKERFSLILESASTNQTSMYLCASGRLNEKLFFGSGTQLSVL.

The gene calls are TRBV6-5 and TRBJ2-4, with 9 bases aligning to TRBD2. Germline CDR1 is MNHEY and CDR2 is SVGAGI. The CDR3 is made up of 14 amino acids. The ends lost 6 bases at V and 3 bases at J; junction bases unmatched: 3. The CDR3 region is CASRLAGHKNIQYF. The CDR3 DNA reads as TGTGCCAGCAGACTAGCGGGCCACAAAAACATTCAGTACTTC.

V and J are TRBV12-3 or TRBV12-4 and TRBJ2-1, with TRBD1 as a possible D gene (5 bases). The CDR3 totals 12 residues. Deletions cut 0 bases from V and 9 bases from J, with 6 bases between. The CDR3 sequence is CASSLAQGEQFF. The CDR3 coding sequence is TGTGCCAGCAGTTTAGCTCAGGGTGAGCAGTTCTTC.